Described below is a single T cell receptor (beta chain) sequence and its context. The data are from a study of shared clonotypes between healthy human individuals. CD4+ cells underwent separation, giving CD45RA+ naive and CD45RA-negative memory subsets. Replicate PCRs run on sorted subsets employed approximately 0.2 ug DNA, roughly 30,000 T cell genomes. In the source study's methods: Owing to the provision of junction-only sequences devoid of quality scores by immunoSEQ, filtering differed. The data were produced by immunoSEQ multiplex PCR, yet TCRdb's version contains in-frame clones alone and is incomplete. The V and J calls and clone size were taken over from that table, and D and trimming were inferred from the DNA. The sample records about 2 million clones, about 95% being singletons. Trimming removed 9 bases from V and 2 bases from J, with 14 bases in between. The CDR3 totals 14 residues. Per the germline V gene, CDR1 is SGHVS and CDR2 is FQNEAQ.

This rearrangement joins TRBV7-8 to TRBJ1-3; possibly TRBD1 for D (5 bases). The sequence derives from a man younger than 35 in good health. Material: naive CD4+ T cells sorted from blood. This sample's subset: CD45RA+ positively selected. For the CDR3, the DNA is TGTGCCAGTACGCAGGGTACCGCTGGAAACACCATATATTTT. Translation gives CASTQGTAGNTIYF.